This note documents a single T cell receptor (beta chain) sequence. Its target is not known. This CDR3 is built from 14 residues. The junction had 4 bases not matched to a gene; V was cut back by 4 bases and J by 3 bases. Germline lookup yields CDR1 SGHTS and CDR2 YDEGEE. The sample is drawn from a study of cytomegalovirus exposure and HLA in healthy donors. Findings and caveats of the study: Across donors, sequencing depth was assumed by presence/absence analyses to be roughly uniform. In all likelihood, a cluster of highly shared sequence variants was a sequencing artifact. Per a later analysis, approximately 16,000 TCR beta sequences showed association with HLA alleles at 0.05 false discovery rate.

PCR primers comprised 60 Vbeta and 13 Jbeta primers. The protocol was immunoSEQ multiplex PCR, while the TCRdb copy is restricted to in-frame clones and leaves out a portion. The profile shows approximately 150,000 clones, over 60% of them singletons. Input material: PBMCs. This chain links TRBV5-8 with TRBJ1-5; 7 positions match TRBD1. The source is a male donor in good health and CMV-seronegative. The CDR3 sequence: CASSRGQSNQPQHF. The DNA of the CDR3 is TGTGCCAGCAGCCGGGGACAGTCCAATCAGCCCCAGCATTTT.